This T cell receptor (beta chain) was profiled in a study of cytomegalovirus exposure and HLA in healthy donors. The wider study: One earlier analysis, a look at roughly 170 million T cells, found 117 million unique TCR beta sequences.

The CDR3 has 11 residues. Trimming cost V 8 bases and J 4 bases, with 8 bases left between them. CDR1 and CDR2 from the germline V gene are SGHVS and FQNEAQ. General study results and limits: As was reported, the classifier diagnosed cytomegalovirus status with high specificity and sensitivity.

The study ran its PCR with 60 Vbeta and 13 Jbeta primers. Profiling relied on immunoSEQ multiplex PCR, and the TCRdb table lists in-frame clones only, not all of them. This sample has 100,000 to 150,000 clones, with 80% found just once. As concerns this clone: What it binds is unknown.

The gene calls are TRBV7-8 and TRBJ1-2; D possibly corresponds to TRBD1 (6 bases). Source material: PBMCs. This receptor was obtained from a man aged 30 to 45 in good health and CMV-seropositive. The CDR3 sequence: CASGQSYGYTF. For the CDR3, the DNA is TGTGCCAGCGGACAGAGCTATGGCTACACCTTC.